A single sample gave rise to the 29 T cell receptor beta chains below, sequenced in a study of CD8 T cells in Susac syndrome. Reverse transcription used roughly 0.45 to 1 ug RNA and random hexamers. TCRdb used MiXCR to reprocess the immunoSEQ multiplex PCR reads, holding one entry per CDR3 protein. The data show about 430,000 distinct CDR3 sequences, around 83% seen once. Sequences were obtained from CD8+ T cells from PBMCs. The source is a human donor with multiple sclerosis.

The gene calls are TRBV5-1 and TRBJ2-1; 11 nucleotides match TRBD1. Germline V gene lookup returns CDR1 SGHRS and CDR2 YFSETQ. J was trimmed by 3 bases and V by 4 bases; bases with no gene match: 6. The CDR3 sequence is 16 residues long. CDR3 DNA sequence: TGCGCCAGCAGCGGGGAAGGGACAGGGGGCTACAATGAGCAGTTCTTC. Encoded protein: CASSGEGTGGYNEQFF. Full variable domain (missing parts from reference TRBV5-1 and TRBJ2-1): KAGVTQTPRYLIKTRGQQVTLSCSPISGHRSVSWYQQTPGQGLQFLFEYFSETQRNKGNFPGRFSGRQFSNSRSEMNVSTLELGDSALYLCASSGEGTGGYNEQFFGPGTRLTVL.

This CDR3 is CSVFAGPEAFF. The CDR3 DNA sequence: TGCAGCGTTTTTGCGGGGCCTGAAGCTTTCTTT. The chain uses TRBV29-1 and TRBJ1-1; weak D call: TRBD1 (5 bases). V lost 5 bases, J lost 6 bases, and 10 bases lay in between. The CDR3 totals 11 residues. Germline V gene sequence: CDR1 SQVTM, CDR2 ANQGSEA.

The V and J genes are TRBV19 and TRBJ2-5; a possible D gene is TRBD2 (5 bases). V was clipped by 4 bases and J by 11 bases, with 11 bases between them. Looked up from germline, CDR1 is LNHDA and CDR2 is SQIVND (reference sequence). This CDR3 has 11 residues. DNA of the CDR3: TGTGCCAGTAGTACCGGGAACTTACAGTACTTC. This encodes CASSTGNLQYF.

This sequence joins TRBV27 and TRBJ2-5; 10 bases match TRBD1. Germline loops: CDR1 MNHEY, CDR2 SMNVEV (reference sequence). V shed 5 bases and J 2 bases; nucleotides not matched to a gene: 14. CDR3 length equals 18 residues. The CDR3 DNA sequence: TGTGCCAGCAGTCAACTGACCAGTGGACAGGGGGTACAAGAGACCCAGTACTTC. Its translation: CASSQLTSGQGVQETQYF.

The chain employs TRBV5-6 and TRBJ2-5; 7 nucleotides match TRBD1. Trimming removed 1 base from V and 0 bases from J; junction bases left unmatched: 9. The CDR3 runs to 17 residues. CDR1 SGHDT and CDR2 YYEEEE come from the germline V gene. This CDR3 is CASSLYRGDLYQETQYF. As DNA, the CDR3 is TGTGCCAGCAGCTTGTACAGGGGAGATCTGTACCAAGAGACCCAGTACTTC.

CDR3 DNA sequence: TGTGCCAGCAGTTCCCCCGAGAGGGCTGGGCCCTACGAGCAGTACTTC. Protein: CASSSPERAGPYEQYF. J is TRBJ2-7 and V is TRBV27; D possibly corresponds to TRBD2 (5 bases). Germline CDR1 reads MNHEY; CDR2 reads SMNVEV (reference sequence). The CDR3 is 16 amino acids. V was trimmed by 4 bases and J by 2 bases, leaving 18 bases between them.

V usage is TRBV6-2 or TRBV6-3 and J usage is TRBJ2-5; 7 bases line up with TRBD1. The germline V gene encodes CDR1 MNHEY and CDR2 SVGEGT. The CDR3 sequence is 15 residues long. V lost 4 bases to trimming and J lost 1 base; unmatched junction nucleotides: 6. The CDR3 nucleotides are TGTGCCAGCAGTTCGTATCGGGACAGCCAAGAGACCCAGTACTTC. Translated: CASSSYRDSQETQYF.

The gene calls are TRBV5-4 and TRBJ2-5; D is possibly TRBD2 (5 bases). V lost 1 base and J 0 bases, leaving 13 bases between the germline ends. CDR3 length equals 16 residues. Germline V gene data show CDR1 as SGHNT and CDR2 as YYREEE (reference sequence). The CDR3 sequence is CASSLRGRADQETQYF. In DNA, the CDR3 is TGTGCCAGCAGCTTGAGAGGGCGGGCGGACCAAGAGACCCAGTACTTC.

Only a few counts were recorded for this clonotype. The rearrangement uses TRBV6-1 and TRBJ1-1, with 10 bases identical to TRBD1. CDR1 MNHNS and CDR2 SASEGT come from the germline V gene. V dropped 6 bases and J dropped 5; count of bases not matched to a gene: 9. The CDR3 covers 15 residues. CDR3 in amino acids: CASSRGTGAYTEAFF. In DNA form, the CDR3 reads TGTGCCAGCAGCCGAGGGACAGGGGCATATACTGAAGCTTTCTTT.

The V and J genes are TRBV7-9 and TRBJ1-2; D ambiguous. CDR3 size: 15 residues. Germline lookup yields CDR1 SEHNR and CDR2 FQNEAQ (reference sequence). Trimming stripped 0 bases from V and 8 bases from J, with 16 bases between. CDR3 DNA sequence: TGTGCCAGCAGCTTAGCGGGGTCATACTTAGCGGGCTACACCTTC. Protein: CASSLAGSYLAGYTF.

J is TRBJ2-3 and V is TRBV5-6, with D unresolved. The CDR3 is made up of 11 amino acids. Between the trimmed V and J ends, which lost 2 bases and 7 bases, there was a span of 5 bases. Germline V gene data show CDR1 as SGHDT and CDR2 as YYEEEE. This CDR3 is CASSFAYTQYF. The CDR3 nucleotides read TGTGCCAGCAGCTTCGCATATACGCAGTATTTT.

The chain employs TRBV20-1 and TRBJ2-7, with a weak D call TRBD2 (6 bases). V dropped 3 bases and J dropped 4 bases, with 13 bases sitting between them. Germline values: CDR1 DFQATT, CDR2 SNEGSKA (reference sequence). The CDR3 has 13 residues. Here the CDR3 reads CSASGTAGYEQYF. In nucleotides, the CDR3 is TGCAGTGCTAGTGGGACGGCGGGGTACGAGCAGTACTTC.

The rearrangement links TRBV5-1 to TRBJ2-5, with 15 bases lining up with TRBD2. This CDR3 spans 17 amino acids. Trimming removed 4 bases from V and 5 bases from J; junction bases left unmatched: 9. CDR1 and CDR2 (germline): SGHRS, YFSETQ. The CDR3 nucleotides read TGCGCCAGCAGCAGGGGGACTAGCGGGAGGCGAGAGGAGACCCAGTACTTC. This sequence encodes CASSRGTSGRREETQYF.

The CDR3 DNA is TGTGCCAGCAGTGACTCCGAGACAGGGGACGCAGATACGCAGTATTTT. As protein: CASSDSETGDADTQYF. V and J are TRBV6-4 and TRBJ2-3, with 8 bases fitting TRBD1. Germline V gene sequence: CDR1 MRHNA, CDR2 SNTAGT. With 0 bases clipped from V and 4 bases from J, the junction kept 6 bases outside the gene matches. CDR3 length: 16 residues.

This clonotype was counted once. The rearrangement links TRBV19 to TRBJ2-4; D is uncertain. Trimming pared 5 bases from V and 5 bases from J, leaving 16 bases between. Germline V CDR1 and CDR2: LNHDA, SQIVND (reference sequence). The CDR3 covers 15 residues. The CDR3 loop is CASSLGWEIENIQYF. DNA for the CDR3: TGTGCCAGTAGTCTCGGATGGGAAATTGAAAACATTCAGTACTTC.

The chain is built from TRBV4-1 and TRBJ1-1, with D uncertain. Germline V gene sequence: CDR1 MGHRA, CDR2 YSYEKL. The V end was cut by 0 bases, the J end by 0 bases, with 8 bases between. This CDR3 is built from 15 residues. CDR3 bases: TGCGCCAGCAGCCAAGAACCGGATGTGAACACTGAAGCTTTCTTT. Protein sequence: CASSQEPDVNTEAFF.

V and J are TRBV29-1 and TRBJ2-2; weak D call: TRBD1 (5 bases). The CDR3 runs to 15 residues. Germline CDR1 and CDR2: SQVTM and ANQGSEA. With 2 bases removed from V and 3 bases from J, the gap between germline ends came to 13 bases. The CDR3 bases are TGCAGCGTTGAAACAGGTCTTCAGGACACCGGGGAGCTGTTTTTT. This encodes CSVETGLQDTGELFF.

In its sample, this clonotype was seen once. The chain combines TRBV7-6 with TRBJ2-1; 11 nucleotides line up with TRBD1. CDR3 length: 16 residues. Trimming took 3 bases from V and 4 from J; bases not matched to a gene: 5. The germline CDR1 and CDR2 sequences are SGHVS and FNYEAQ. CDR3 sequence reads: CASSLGQGDLYNEQFF. The CDR3 DNA reads as TGTGCCAGCAGCTTGGGACAGGGGGACCTTTACAATGAGCAGTTCTTC.

This clonotype was counted between two and nine times. V and J are TRBV7-2 and TRBJ2-5, with D perhaps being TRBD1 or TRBD2 (5 bases each). Looked up from germline, CDR1 is SGHTA and CDR2 is FQGNSA. The CDR3 has 15 residues. Between the trimmed V and J ends, which lost 1 base and 2 bases, there was a span of 11 bases. CDR3 in amino acids: CASSLGRDGQETQYF. CDR3 bases: TGTGCCAGCAGCTTAGGCCGGGACGGACAAGAGACCCAGTACTTC. Full variable domain (outside the CDR3, taken from reference TRBV7-2 and TRBJ2-5): GAGVSQSPSNKVTEKGKDVELRCDPISGHTALYWYRQSLGQGLEFLIYFQGNSAPDKSGLPSDRFSAERTGGSVSTLTIQRTQQEDSAVYLCASSLGRDGQETQYFGPGTRLLVL.

This clonotype was counted a few times. The chain has TRBV27 and TRBJ2-7; D is undetermined. The CDR3 totals 14 residues. Per germline, CDR1 MNHEY and CDR2 SMNVEV (reference sequence). The V gene lost 0 bases and the J gene lost 3 bases, with 9 bases spanning the gap. The CDR3 sequence is CASSLSSSGYEQYF. In DNA, the CDR3 is TGTGCCAGCAGTTTATCTTCTAGTGGCTACGAGCAGTACTTC.

To note about this clonotype: Sequence at one end of the junction differs from germline and may be a read error. This rearrangement joins TRBV29-1 to TRBJ1-1; D uncertain. The CDR3 runs 12 residues. CDR1 is SQVTM, CDR2 ANQGSEA, per germline. In DNA, the CDR3 is TGCAACGTTGATTCGGGAGGCACTGAAGCTTTCTTT. Translating it yields CNVDSGGTEAFF. Full variable domain (missing parts from reference TRBV29-1 and TRBJ1-1): SAVISQKPSRDICQRGTSLTIQCQVDSQVTMMFWYRQQPGQSLTLIATANQGSEATYESGFVIDKFPISRPNLTFSTLTVSNMSPEDSSIYLCNVDSGGTEAFFGQGTRLTVV.

V usage is TRBV3-1 and J usage is TRBJ2-7; D uncertain. Trimming left V 0 bases short and J 2 bases short, with 8 bases between. The CDR3 spans 14 residues. The germline CDR1 and CDR2 sequences are LGHDT and YNNKEL (reference sequence). CDR3 nucleotides: TGTGCCAGCAGCCAAGAGGCCCTAACCTACGAGCAGTACTTC. Translation: CASSQEALTYEQYF.

Comments on this clonotype: Without the conserved terminal phenylalanine or tryptophan, this CDR3 likely stems from a read error. CDR3 protein: CASSFVGGVYGYTL. For the CDR3, the DNA is TGTGCCAGCAGCTTCGTCGGGGGCGTCTATGGCTACACCCTC. This rearrangement joins TRBV5-4 to TRBJ1-2; TRBD1 is a possible D gene (6 bases). V was pared by 2 bases and J by 4 bases, with 12 bases between. Per germline, CDR1 SGHNT and CDR2 YYREEE (reference sequence). This CDR3 contains 14 residues.

The CDR3 region is CASSLKPDAYEQYF. The CDR3 bases are TGTGCCAGCAGCTTAAAACCGGACGCGTACGAGCAGTACTTC. The chain combines TRBV11-2 with TRBJ2-7; D remains ambiguous. There are 14 residues in the CDR3. Per the germline V gene, CDR1 is SGHAT and CDR2 is FQNNGV. Trimming removed 2 bases at V and 4 bases at J, with 12 bases between. Drawing the rest from reference TRBV11-2 and TRBJ2-7, the complete variable domain is EAGVAQSPRYKIIEKRQSVAFWCNPISGHATLYWYQQILGQGPKLLIQFQNNGVVDDSQLPKDRFSAERLKGVDSTLKIQPAKLEDSAVYLCASSLKPDAYEQYFGPGTRLTVT.

The chain recombines TRBV2 with TRBJ2-2; 9 nucleotides line up with TRBD1. The V and J ends lost 6 bases and 5 bases, in that order; junction bases with no gene match: 7. Per the germline V gene, CDR1 is SNHLY and CDR2 is FYNNEI. The CDR3 consists of 15 residues. The CDR3 region is CASSHRTGETGELFF. The CDR3 DNA is TGTGCCAGCAGCCACCGGACAGGGGAAACCGGGGAGCTGTTTTTT. Based on the CDR3 plus reference TRBV2 and TRBJ2-2, the full variable domain is EPEVTQTPSHQVTQMGQEVILRCVPISNHLYFYWYRQILGQKVEFLVSFYNNEISEKSEIFDDQFSVERPDGSNFTLKIRSTKLEDSAMYFCASSHRTGETGELFFGEGSRLTVL.

The chain joins TRBV7-9 to TRBJ2-7; TRBD2 might be the D (6 bases). Germline V gives CDR1 SEHNR, CDR2 FQNEAQ (reference sequence). This CDR3 comprises 15 residues. Trimming left V 5 bases short and J 5 bases short, with 19 bases between. The CDR3 spells CASSPGTSEEDEQYF. The CDR3 coding sequence is TGTGCCAGCAGCCCCGGGACTTCCGAGGAGGACGAGCAGTACTTC.

This chain links TRBV12-3 or TRBV12-4 with TRBJ1-1; D is undetermined. The CDR3 has 11 residues. Trimming pared 5 bases from V and 8 bases from J, leaving 9 bases between. The chain's CDR3 is CASSGPVEAFF. For the CDR3, the DNA is TGTGCCAGCAGTGGACCCGTCGAAGCTTTCTTT.

The chain uses TRBV6-5 and TRBJ1-4; possible D gene TRBD1, 6 bases. Germline CDR1 MNHEY, CDR2 SVGAGI. V dropped 2 bases and J dropped 5 bases, with 12 bases sitting between them. This CDR3 comprises 15 residues. Here the CDR3 DNA reads TGTGCCAGCAGTTACGAGACACAGGGCAATGAAAAACTGTTTTTT. It translates to CASSYETQGNEKLFF.

The chain combines TRBV7-2 with TRBJ1-2, with D possibly matching TRBD1 (6 bases). Trimming took 4 bases from V and 3 from J, leaving 12 bases between them. This CDR3 region has 14 residues. Germline CDR1 reads SGHTA; CDR2 reads FQGNSA. The CDR3 here is CASSSGDTYYGYTF. The DNA for the CDR3 is TGTGCCAGCAGCTCCGGGGACACCTACTATGGCTACACCTTC.